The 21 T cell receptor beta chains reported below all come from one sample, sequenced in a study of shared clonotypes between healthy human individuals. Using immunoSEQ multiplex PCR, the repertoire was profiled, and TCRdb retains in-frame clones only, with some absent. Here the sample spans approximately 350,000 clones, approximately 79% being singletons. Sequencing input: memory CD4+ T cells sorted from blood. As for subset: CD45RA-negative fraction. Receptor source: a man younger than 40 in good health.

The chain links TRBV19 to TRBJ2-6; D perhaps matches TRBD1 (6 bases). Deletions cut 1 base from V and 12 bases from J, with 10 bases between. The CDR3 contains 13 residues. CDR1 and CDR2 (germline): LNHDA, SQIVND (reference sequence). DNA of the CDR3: TGTGCCAGTAGTATAGGGACAGTACCCGTCCTGACTTTC. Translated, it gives CASSIGTVPVLTF.

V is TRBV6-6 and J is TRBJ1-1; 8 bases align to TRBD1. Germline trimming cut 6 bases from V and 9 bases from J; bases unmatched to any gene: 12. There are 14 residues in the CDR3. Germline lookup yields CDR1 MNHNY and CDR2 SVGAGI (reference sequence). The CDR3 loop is CASRSGTGGAKAFF. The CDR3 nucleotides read TGTGCCAGCAGATCCGGGACAGGAGGCGCAAAAGCTTTCTTT.

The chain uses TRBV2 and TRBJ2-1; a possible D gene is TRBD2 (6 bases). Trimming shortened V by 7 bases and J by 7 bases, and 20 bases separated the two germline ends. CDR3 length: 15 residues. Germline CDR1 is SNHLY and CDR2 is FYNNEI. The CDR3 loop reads CASKGLAMGGNEQFF. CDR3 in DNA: TGTGCCAGCAAGGGCCTAGCGATGGGTGGGAATGAGCAGTTCTTC.

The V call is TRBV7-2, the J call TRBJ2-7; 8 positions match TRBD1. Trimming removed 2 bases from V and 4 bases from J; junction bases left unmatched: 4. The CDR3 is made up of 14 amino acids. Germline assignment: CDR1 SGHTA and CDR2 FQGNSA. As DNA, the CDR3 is TGTGCCAGCAGCTTATGGCAGGGGGCTTACGAGCAGTACTTC. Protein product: CASSLWQGAYEQYF.

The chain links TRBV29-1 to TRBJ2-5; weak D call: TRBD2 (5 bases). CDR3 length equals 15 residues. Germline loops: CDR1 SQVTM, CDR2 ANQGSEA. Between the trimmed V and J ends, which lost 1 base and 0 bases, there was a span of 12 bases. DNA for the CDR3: TGCAGCGTTGAAGCCCGGGGAAGGTACCAAGAGACCCAGTACTTC. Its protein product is CSVEARGRYQETQYF.

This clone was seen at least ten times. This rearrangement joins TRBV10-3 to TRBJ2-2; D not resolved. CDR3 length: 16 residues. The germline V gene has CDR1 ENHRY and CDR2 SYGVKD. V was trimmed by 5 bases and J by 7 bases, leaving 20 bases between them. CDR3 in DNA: TGTGCCATCAGTCCGAAGGAAAGTCGCCGGGTCGGGGAGCTGTTTTTT. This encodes CAISPKESRRVGELFF.

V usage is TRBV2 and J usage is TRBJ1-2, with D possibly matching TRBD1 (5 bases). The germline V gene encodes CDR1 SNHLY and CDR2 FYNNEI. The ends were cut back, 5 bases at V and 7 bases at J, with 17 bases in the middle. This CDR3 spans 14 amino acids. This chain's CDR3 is CASSTHGPQAGYTF. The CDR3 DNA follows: TGTGCCAGCAGTACACACGGCCCACAGGCTGGCTACACCTTC.

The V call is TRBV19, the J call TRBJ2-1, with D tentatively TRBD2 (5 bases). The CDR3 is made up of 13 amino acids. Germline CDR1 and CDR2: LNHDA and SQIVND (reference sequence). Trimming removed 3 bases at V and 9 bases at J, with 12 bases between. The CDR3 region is CASSMISGIEQFF. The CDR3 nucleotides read TGTGCCAGTAGTATGATCTCCGGGATTGAGCAGTTCTTC.

CDR3 nucleotides: TGCGCCAGCAGCAATCGACCGGGGGCAGTTTTGGGGGAGCTGTTTTTT. Its translation is CASSNRPGAVLGELFF. The chain uses TRBV4-3 and TRBJ2-2, with D perhaps TRBD1 or TRBD2 (6 bases each). V gave up 5 bases and J gave up 8 bases, with 21 bases separating them. Germline-derived CDR1 and CDR2 are LGHNA and YSLEER. CDR3 length: 16 residues.

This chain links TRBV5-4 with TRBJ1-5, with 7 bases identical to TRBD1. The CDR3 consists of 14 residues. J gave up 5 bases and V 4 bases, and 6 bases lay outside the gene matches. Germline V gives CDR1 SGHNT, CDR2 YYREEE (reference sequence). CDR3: CASSRDSFDQPQHF. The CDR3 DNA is TGTGCCAGCAGCAGGGACAGTTTCGATCAGCCCCAGCATTTT.

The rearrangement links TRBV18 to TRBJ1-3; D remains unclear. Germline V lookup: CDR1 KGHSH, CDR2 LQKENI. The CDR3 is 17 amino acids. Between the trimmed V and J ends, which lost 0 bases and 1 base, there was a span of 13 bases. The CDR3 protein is CASSPPVGSHSGNTIYF. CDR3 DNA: TGTGCCAGCTCACCACCAGTCGGTTCTCATTCTGGAAACACCATATATTTT.

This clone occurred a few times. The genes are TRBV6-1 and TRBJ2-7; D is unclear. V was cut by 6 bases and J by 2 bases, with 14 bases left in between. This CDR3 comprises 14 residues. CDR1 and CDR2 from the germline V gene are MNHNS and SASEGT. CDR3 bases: TGTGCCAGCAGCCCGGACCCGGCGACCTACGAGCAGTACTTC. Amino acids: CASSPDPATYEQYF.

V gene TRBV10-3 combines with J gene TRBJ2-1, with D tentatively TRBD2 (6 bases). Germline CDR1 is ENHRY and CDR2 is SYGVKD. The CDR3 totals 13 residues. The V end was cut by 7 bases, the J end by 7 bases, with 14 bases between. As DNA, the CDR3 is TGTGCCATCAACCAGGGTGGAGGGAATGAGCAGTTCTTC. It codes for CAINQGGGNEQFF.

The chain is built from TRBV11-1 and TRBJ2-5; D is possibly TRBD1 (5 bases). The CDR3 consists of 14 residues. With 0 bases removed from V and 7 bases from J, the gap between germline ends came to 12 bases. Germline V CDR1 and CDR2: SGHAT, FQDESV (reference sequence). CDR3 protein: CASSLAGGRGTQYF. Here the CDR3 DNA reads TGTGCCAGCAGCTTAGCGGGCGGAAGGGGGACCCAGTACTTC.

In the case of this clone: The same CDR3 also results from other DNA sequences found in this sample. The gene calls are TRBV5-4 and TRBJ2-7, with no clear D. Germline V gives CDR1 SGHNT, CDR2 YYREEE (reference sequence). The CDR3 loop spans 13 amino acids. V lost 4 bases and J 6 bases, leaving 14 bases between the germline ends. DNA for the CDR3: TGTGCCAGCAGCCTTCAAGTCCCCGGCGAGCAGTACTTC. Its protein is CASSLQVPGEQYF.

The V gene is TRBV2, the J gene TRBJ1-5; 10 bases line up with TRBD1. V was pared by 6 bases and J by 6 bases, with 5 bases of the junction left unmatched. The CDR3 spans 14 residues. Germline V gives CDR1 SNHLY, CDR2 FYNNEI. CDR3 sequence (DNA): TGTGCCAGCAGCGCGACAGGGGGCATTCAGCCCCAGCATTTT. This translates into CASSATGGIQPQHF.

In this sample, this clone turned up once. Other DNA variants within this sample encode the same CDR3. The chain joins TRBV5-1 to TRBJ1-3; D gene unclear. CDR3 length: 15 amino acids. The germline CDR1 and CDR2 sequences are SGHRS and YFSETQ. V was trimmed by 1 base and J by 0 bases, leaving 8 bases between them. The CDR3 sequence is CASSLSASSGNTIYF. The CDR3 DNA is TGCGCCAGCAGCTTGTCAGCGTCCTCTGGAAACACCATATATTTT.

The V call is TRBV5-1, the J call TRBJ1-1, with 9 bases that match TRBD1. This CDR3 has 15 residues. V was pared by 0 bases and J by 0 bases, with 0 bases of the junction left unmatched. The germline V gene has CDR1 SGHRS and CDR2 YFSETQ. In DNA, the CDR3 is TGCGCCAGCAGCTTGGGGACAGGGGTGAACACTGAAGCTTTCTTT. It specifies CASSLGTGVNTEAFF.

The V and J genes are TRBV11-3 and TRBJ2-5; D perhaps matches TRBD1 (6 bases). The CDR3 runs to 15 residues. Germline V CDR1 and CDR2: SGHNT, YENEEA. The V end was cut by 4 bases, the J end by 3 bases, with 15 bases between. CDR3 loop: CASSSFLDREETQYF. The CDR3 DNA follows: TGTGCCAGCAGCTCCTTTTTGGACAGAGAAGAGACCCAGTACTTC.

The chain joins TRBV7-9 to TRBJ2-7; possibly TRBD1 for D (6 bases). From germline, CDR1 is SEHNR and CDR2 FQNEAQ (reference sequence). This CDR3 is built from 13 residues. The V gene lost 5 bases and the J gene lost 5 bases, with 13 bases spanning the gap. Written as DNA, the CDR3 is TGTGCCAGCAGCCTGGCTCAGGGGCACGAGCAGTACTTC. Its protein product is CASSLAQGHEQYF.

Here the CDR3 DNA reads TGTGCCAGCAGCCCAAGACAGGACCCTACCTATAGCAATCAGCCCCAGCATTTT. Translation gives CASSPRQDPTYSNQPQHF. This chain joins TRBV7-2 and TRBJ1-5, with a possible D match to TRBD1 (6 bases). This CDR3 is built from 18 residues. Germline V gene lookup returns CDR1 SGHTA and CDR2 FQGNSA. The V gene lost 5 bases and the J gene lost 0 bases, with 20 bases spanning the gap.